A selection of T cell receptor beta chains follows, all from one sample in a study of blood T cell repertoires in COVID-19. The data were produced by immunoSEQ multiplex PCR, yet TCRdb's version contains in-frame clones alone and is incomplete. The sample contains about 240,000 clones, around 87% of which appear only once. Material: peripheral blood. These receptors were taken from a woman between 50 and 59 years old with COVID-19, enrolled during active disease. Both conserved end residues are trimmed from each CDR3. A D gene is named only where the DNA matches it firmly.

cdr3_aa j_call v_call d_call
ASSSRGLQETQY TRBJ2-5 TRBV28 .
ASSPPGSTEAF TRBJ1-1 TRBV19 .
ASTRQGLNYGYT TRBJ1-2 TRBV2 TRBD1
ASSRDLEETQY TRBJ2-5 TRBV2 .
ASSRQTANYGYT TRBJ1-2 TRBV6-5 .
ASSHKGRLAGGAYNEQF TRBJ2-1 TRBV4-1 TRBD2
ASSSASLNTGELF TRBJ2-2 TRBV6-6 .
ASEGEVRNEAF TRBJ1-1 TRBV21-1 .
ASSLGFGTYYNEQF TRBJ2-1 TRBV7-2 .
ARAYCGATGELF TRBJ2-2 TRBV6-4 .
ASSLGLSGFNEQF TRBJ2-1 TRBV11-3 .
ASSRTGPQGGYT TRBJ1-2 TRBV19 .
ASSQTGDTQY TRBJ2-3 TRBV6-5 .
ASSPGLAGAGELF TRBJ2-2 TRBV7-8 TRBD2
ASSDPGAEVGELF TRBJ2-2 TRBV10-1 .
ASSLRQGAIAGTEAF TRBJ1-1 TRBV7-2 TRBD1
ASSHHNEKLF TRBJ1-4 TRBV4-1 .
ASSYSQDQPQH TRBJ1-5 TRBV4-1 .
ASSLDEGGPYEQY TRBJ2-7 TRBV5-1 .
ASSFQGWNSPLH TRBJ1-6 TRBV27 .
ASSLGGRTDTQY TRBJ2-3 TRBV5-1 .
ASKEGANGYT TRBJ1-2 TRBV6-5 TRBD1
AISEYQALNSPLH TRBJ1-6 TRBV10-3 .
ASSPQGSSYNSPLH TRBJ1-6 TRBV3-1/TRBV3-2 .
SVETSGGSTDTQY TRBJ2-3 TRBV29-1 TRBD2
ASSLAGGPYEQY TRBJ2-7 TRBV7-2 .
ASKGADSYGYT TRBJ1-2 TRBV19 .
ASSSLAGAYTGELF TRBJ2-2 TRBV6-5 TRBD2
ATRTSPGDTEAF TRBJ1-1 TRBV19 .
ASSQGRDNSPLH TRBJ1-6 TRBV14 .
AISATGGGNEQF TRBJ2-1 TRBV10-3 TRBD1
ASSTGLASHNEQF TRBJ2-1 TRBV6-5 TRBD2
ASSESKHYSNQPQH TRBJ1-5 TRBV6-1 .
ASGPLGRVFTYEQY TRBJ2-7 TRBV12-5 .
ATQSGKGFPPEQY TRBJ2-7 TRBV2 .
ASGLVRRRGGTEAF TRBJ1-1 TRBV12-5 .
ASSSGQLNSPLH TRBJ1-6 TRBV11-2 .
ASRFRLGGAQPQH TRBJ1-5 TRBV5-8 .
ASSLNRGPTTDTQY TRBJ2-3 TRBV3-1/TRBV3-2 TRBD1
ASSEPGISSYEQY TRBJ2-7 TRBV25-1 .
ASSFGQGLYGYT TRBJ1-2 TRBV5-1 TRBD1
ASSLIQGGGYT TRBJ1-2 TRBV7-3 .